This is a list of T cell receptor beta chains from one sample in a study of blood T cell repertoires in COVID-19. This table comes from immunoSEQ multiplex PCR, and its TCRdb copy is limited to in-frame clones, with some not included. The sample holds approximately 93,000 clones, 88% seen once. Material: peripheral blood. The receptors here all came from a man between 60 and 75 years old with acute or convalescent COVID-19. CDR3s include the opening cysteine and the closing phenylalanine or tryptophan. D genes are given only for firm matches. The listing skips clone size in some rows; elsewhere it reads once, few, many or a size class.

CDR3 DNA	CDR3 protein	clone size	D gene	V gene	J gene
TGTGCCAGCAGCAAAACAAAGAGGGCGGGTGGAAACACCATATATTTT	CASSKTKRAGGNTIYF	-	-	TRBV21-1	TRBJ1-3
TGTGCCAGCAGCTCGTCGCTCACACAAGAGACCCAGTACTTC	CASSSSLTQETQYF	-	-	TRBV5-5	TRBJ2-5
TGTGCCAGCAGTATGTACAGGGATGGCTACGAGCAGTACTTC	CASSMYRDGYEQYF	-	-	TRBV27	TRBJ2-7
TGTGCCAGCAGTGAAAGGACAGGGGGCTACGAGCAGTACTTC	CASSERTGGYEQYF	once	TRBD1	TRBV2	TRBJ2-7
TGTGCCACCTCCGAGGGGACAGGGGTTCAGCCCCAGCATTTT	CATSEGTGVQPQHF	-	TRBD1	TRBV6-5	TRBJ1-5
TGCGCCAGGGCCCTGATAGGGGGTAATGGGGCCAACGTCCTGACTTTC	CARALIGGNGANVLTF	-	-	TRBV5-1	TRBJ2-6
TGTGCCATCAGTGGAGGGGAGACCCAGTACTTC	CAISGGETQYF	-	-	TRBV10-3	TRBJ2-5
TGTGCCAGCAGTTACGACAGGGAGCCTACCTACGAGCAGTACTTC	CASSYDREPTYEQYF	-	TRBD1	TRBV6-5	TRBJ2-7
TGTGCCAGCAGCCAAGGGCAGAAAAACATTCAGTACTTC	CASSQGQKNIQYF	-	-	TRBV3-1/TRBV3-2	TRBJ2-4
TGTGCCAGCAGCACCTACTACCTCAATGAGCAGTTCTTC	CASSTYYLNEQFF	-	-	TRBV5-6	TRBJ2-1
TGTGCCAGCAGCTTAGCGAAGGGGAAGCGGGGCACAGATACGCAGTATTTT	CASSLAKGKRGTDTQYF	-	-	TRBV7-2	TRBJ2-3
TGCGCCAGCAGCTTGGGGGACAGGGGTGCTGGAAACACCATATATTTT	CASSLGDRGAGNTIYF	-	TRBD1	TRBV5-1	TRBJ1-3